The present entry profiles one T cell receptor (beta chain) with its context. Antigen unknown. The V and J ends lost 2 bases and 4 bases, in that order; junction bases with no gene match: 4. The length of the CDR3 is 14 residues. Germline V gives CDR1 MNHEY, CDR2 SVGAGI. This entry belongs to a study of cytomegalovirus exposure and HLA in healthy donors. The study's findings and limits: Certain indistinguishable V segments, among them TRBV6-2 and TRBV6-3, were excluded. Earlier analysis looked at TCR beta V segments, and most were productive about 90% or about 30% of the time.

The PCR ran on 60 Vbeta and 13 Jbeta primers. TCRdb's table, derived via immunoSEQ multiplex PCR, lists solely in-frame clones and lacks some. This table holds 140,000 to 150,000 clones, around two thirds found once. This receptor was identified in a woman in her sixties or seventies in good health and CMV-seropositive. The sample was PBMCs. V gene TRBV6-5 combines with J gene TRBJ1-2; 7 bases map to TRBD1. The CDR3 loop reads CASSYRGQSYGYTF. The CDR3 DNA is TGTGCCAGCAGTTACAGGGGGCAGAGCTATGGCTACACCTTC.